These T cell receptor beta chains were read from a single sample in a study of T cells in Graves' hyperthyroidism and ophthalmopathy. TCRdb processed the multiplex PCR reads anew with MiXCR; each CDR3 protein has one entry. The repertoire holds about 400,000 distinct CDR3 sequences, with over 12% as singletons. What was sequenced was blood. Receptor source: a man aged 50-59 years with Graves' ophthalmopathy. The CDR3 runs from the conserved cysteine through the conserved F or W. D genes are given only for firm matches. The listing skips clone size in some rows; elsewhere it reads once, few, many or a size class.

v_call,cdr3_length,j_call,clone_size,d_call,cdr3_aa,cdr3_nt
TRBV12-3/TRBV12-4,16,TRBJ2-3,many,NA,CASSSLQSASTDTQYF,TGTGCCAGCAGTTCCCTTCAGTCCGCTAGCACAGATACGCAGTATTTT
TRBV20-1,13,TRBJ2-2,few,NA,CSARRPTTGELFF,TGCAGTGCTAGGAGGCCAACCACCGGGGAGCTGTTTTTT
TRBV20-1,14,TRBJ2-1,NA,TRBD2,CSAHLAGVFSEQFF,TGCAGTGCTCATTTAGCGGGAGTCTTTAGTGAGCAGTTCTTC
TRBV2,14,TRBJ1-5,few,TRBD1,CASSDETGFQPQHF,TGTGCCAGCAGTGACGAGACAGGGTTTCAGCCCCAGCATTTT
TRBV3-1,12,TRBJ2-1,many,NA,CASSPAGREQFF,TGTGCCAGCAGCCCCGCGGGACGGGAGCAGTTCTTC
TRBV5-6,16,TRBJ2-1,many,NA,CASSLGQRGVGNEQFF,TGTGCCAGCAGCCTCGGACAGAGGGGGGTGGGGAATGAGCAGTTCTTC
TRBV12-5,13,TRBJ2-2,NA,NA,CANHPPGTGELFF,TGTGCTAACCATCCGCCGGGAACCGGGGAGCTGTTTTTT
TRBV6-9,11,TRBJ2-1,NA,NA,CASSYAYEQFF,TGTGCCAGCAGTTATGCGTATGAGCAGTTCTTC
TRBV6-1,21,TRBJ1-5,NA,NA,CASTKTPAVAGKSISNQPQHF,TGTGCCAGCACTAAAACCCCCGCAGTGGCAGGGAAGTCGATCAGCAATCAGCCCCAGCATTTT
TRBV12-3/TRBV12-4,16,TRBJ2-1,many,NA,CASSFTAGPASNEQFF,TGTGCCAGCAGTTTTACGGCGGGCCCGGCCTCCAATGAGCAGTTCTTC
TRBV5-4,14,TRBJ2-7,many,TRBD2,CASSLAPSGYEQYF,TGTGCCAGCAGCTTGGCCCCTAGCGGTTACGAGCAGTACTTC
TRBV24-1,18,TRBJ2-1,few,TRBD2,CATSDPGLAGSTNNEQFF,TGTGCCACCAGTGACCCCGGACTAGCGGGAAGTACTAACAATGAGCAGTTCTTC
TRBV13,15,TRBJ1-4,NA,NA,CASSVASGALGELFF,TGTGCCAGCAGCGTTGCGTCCGGGGCTTTAGGTGAACTGTTTTTT
TRBV6-2/TRBV6-3,15,TRBJ2-7,NA,TRBD2,CATFERDGSYNEQYF,TGTGCCACCTTTGAGCGGGACGGGTCCTACAATGAGCAGTACTTC
TRBV9,14,TRBJ2-3,many,NA,CASSVGRGTDTQYF,TGTGCCAGCAGCGTAGGCCGGGGCACAGATACGCAGTATTTT
TRBV6-2/TRBV6-3,14,TRBJ2-2,many,NA,CASSFYTGTGELFF,TGTGCCAGCAGCTTTTACACAGGGACCGGGGAGCTGTTTTTT
TRBV5-1,15,TRBJ1-5,many,NA,CASSLTPGVNQPQHF,TGCGCCAGCAGCTTAACGCCAGGGGTCAATCAGCCCCAGCATTTT
TRBV27,16,TRBJ1-6,many,NA,CASSLSRRSEYSPLHF,TGTGCCAGCAGTTTATCGCGGCGATCCGAATATTCACCCCTCCACTTT
TRBV4-1,14,TRBJ2-7,NA,NA,CASSPLTGSYEQYF,TGCGCCAGCAGCCCCCTCACCGGAAGTTACGAGCAGTACTTC
TRBV11-2,16,TRBJ2-1,many,TRBD2,CASSRKLAEDYNEQFF,TGTGCCAGCAGCCGGAAACTAGCGGAAGACTACAATGAGCAGTTCTTC
TRBV24-1,17,TRBJ2-3,NA,TRBD1,CATSAGRSRGRRDTQYF,TGTGCCACCAGTGCAGGCCGTAGCAGGGGGCGAAGAGATACGCAGTATTTT
TRBV5-6,14,TRBJ2-1,many,NA,CASRALALNHEQFF,TGTGCCAGCAGAGCACTGGCTTTAAATCATGAGCAGTTCTTC
TRBV5-1,12,TRBJ1-1,many,TRBD1,CASRPRQGRAFF,TGCGCCAGCAGACCGAGACAGGGAAGAGCTTTCTTT
TRBV29-1,14,TRBJ2-7,NA,TRBD1,CSVEVQGAGYEQYF,TGCAGCGTTGAAGTCCAGGGGGCTGGCTACGAGCAGTACTTC
TRBV12-3/TRBV12-4,12,TRBJ1-5,many,NA,CASSFHGQPQHF,TGTGCCAGCAGTTTTCATGGTCAGCCCCAGCATTTT
TRBV18,13,TRBJ2-7,many,NA,CASSPPTVYEQYF,TGTGCCAGCTCACCACCGACAGTCTACGAGCAGTACTTC
TRBV6-1,14,TRBJ2-5,few,NA,CASSQGILRETQYF,TGTGCCAGCAGCCAGGGGATCTTGAGAGAGACCCAGTACTTC
TRBV20-1,13,TRBJ2-5,many,NA,CSARDGRPETQYF,TGCAGTGCCAGAGACGGGAGACCGGAGACCCAGTACTTC
TRBV5-6,14,TRBJ2-7,NA,NA,CASTTDGSSYEQYF,TGTGCCAGTACTACGGACGGAAGCTCCTACGAGCAGTACTTC
TRBV2,14,TRBJ2-7,few,NA,CASAYGAGTYEQYF,TGTGCCAGCGCCTATGGTGCGGGGACCTACGAGCAGTACTTC
TRBV20-1,14,TRBJ1-5,NA,NA,CSAPGPYSNQPQHF,TGCAGTGCGCCGGGACCCTATAGCAATCAGCCCCAGCATTTT
TRBV20-1,11,TRBJ2-7,many,TRBD1,CSAGDSYEQYF,TGCAGTGCTGGGGACAGCTACGAGCAGTACTTC
TRBV7-2,16,TRBJ2-7,NA,TRBD2,CASSYSGTSAFNEQYF,TGTGCCAGCAGCTATTCCGGGACTAGCGCGTTCAACGAGCAGTACTTC
TRBV9,15,TRBJ2-5,many,TRBD2,CASSVYGGSSETQYF,TGTGCCAGCAGCGTATATGGCGGGAGCAGCGAGACCCAGTACTTC